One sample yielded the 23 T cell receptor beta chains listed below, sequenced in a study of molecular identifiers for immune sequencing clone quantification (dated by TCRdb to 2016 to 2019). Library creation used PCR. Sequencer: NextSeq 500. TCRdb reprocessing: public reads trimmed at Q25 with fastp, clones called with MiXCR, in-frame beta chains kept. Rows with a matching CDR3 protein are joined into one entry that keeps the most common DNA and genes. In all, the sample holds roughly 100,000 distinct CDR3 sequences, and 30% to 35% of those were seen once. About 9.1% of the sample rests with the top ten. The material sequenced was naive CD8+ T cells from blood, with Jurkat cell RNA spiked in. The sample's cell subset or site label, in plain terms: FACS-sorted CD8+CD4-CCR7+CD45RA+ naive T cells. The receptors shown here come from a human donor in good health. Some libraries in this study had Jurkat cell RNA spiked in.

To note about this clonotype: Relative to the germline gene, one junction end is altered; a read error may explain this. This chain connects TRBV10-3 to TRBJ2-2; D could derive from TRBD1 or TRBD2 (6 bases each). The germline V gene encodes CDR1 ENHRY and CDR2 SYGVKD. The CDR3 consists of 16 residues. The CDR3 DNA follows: TGTGCCATCAGTGTAATCGGGGGCGGGAACACCGGGGAGCTGTTATTT. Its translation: CAISVIGGGNTGELLF.

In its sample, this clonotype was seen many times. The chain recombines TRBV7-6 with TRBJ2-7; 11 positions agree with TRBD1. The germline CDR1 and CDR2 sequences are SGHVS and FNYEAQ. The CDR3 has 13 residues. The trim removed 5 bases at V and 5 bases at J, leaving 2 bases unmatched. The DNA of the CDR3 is TGTGCCAGCAGCCCGGGACAGGGGGACGAGCAGTACTTC. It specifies CASSPGQGDEQYF.

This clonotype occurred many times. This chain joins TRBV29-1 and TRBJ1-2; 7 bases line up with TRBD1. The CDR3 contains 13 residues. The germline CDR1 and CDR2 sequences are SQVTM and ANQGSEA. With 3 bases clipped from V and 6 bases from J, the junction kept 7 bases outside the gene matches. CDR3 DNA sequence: TGCAGCGTTGATAGGGACAGCGGAAATGGCTACACCTTC. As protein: CSVDRDSGNGYTF.

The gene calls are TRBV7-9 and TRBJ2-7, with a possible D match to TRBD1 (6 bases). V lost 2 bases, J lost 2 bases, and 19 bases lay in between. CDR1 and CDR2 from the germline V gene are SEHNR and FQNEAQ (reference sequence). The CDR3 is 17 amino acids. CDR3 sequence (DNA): TGTGCCAGCAGCTTACCCCCCGCAGGGGACATAACCTACGAGCAGTACTTC. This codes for CASSLPPAGDITYEQYF. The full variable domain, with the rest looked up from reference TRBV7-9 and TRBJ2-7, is DTGVSQNPRHKITKRGQNVTFRCDPISEHNRLYWYRQTLGQGPEFLTYFQNEAQLEKSRLLSDRFSAERPKGSFSTLEIQRTEQGDSAMYLCASSLPPAGDITYEQYFGPGTRLTVT.

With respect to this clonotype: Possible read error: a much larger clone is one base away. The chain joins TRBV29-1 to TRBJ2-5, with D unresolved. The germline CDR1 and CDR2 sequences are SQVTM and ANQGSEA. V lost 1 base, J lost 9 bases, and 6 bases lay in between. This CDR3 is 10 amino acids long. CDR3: CSVEAEAQYF. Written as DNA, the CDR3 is TGCAGCGTTGAAGCCGAGGCCCAGTACTTC.

CDR3 protein: CASSIIAGVAEQFF. CDR3 DNA: TGTGCCAGTAGTATAATAGCGGGAGTCGCTGAGCAGTTCTTC. The chain recombines TRBV19 with TRBJ2-1; 9 bases fit TRBD2. CDR1 and CDR2 from the germline V gene are LNHDA and SQIVND (reference sequence). The V segment lost 2 bases and the J segment 9 bases; nucleotides outside the gene matches: 5. This CDR3 contains 14 residues. Full variable domain (remainder filled in from reference TRBV19 and TRBJ2-1): DGGITQSPKYLFRKEGQNVTLSCEQNLNHDAMYWYRQDPGQGLRLIYYSQIVNDFQKGDIAEGYSVSREKKESFPLTVTSAQKNPTAFYLCASSIIAGVAEQFFGPGTRLTVL.

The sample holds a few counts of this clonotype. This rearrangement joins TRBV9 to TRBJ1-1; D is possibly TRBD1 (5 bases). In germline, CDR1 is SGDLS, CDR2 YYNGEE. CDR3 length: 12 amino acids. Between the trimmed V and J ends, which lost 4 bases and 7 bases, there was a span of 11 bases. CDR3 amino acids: CASSPGGSEAFF. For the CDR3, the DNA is TGTGCCAGCAGCCCCGGGGGGAGTGAAGCTTTCTTT. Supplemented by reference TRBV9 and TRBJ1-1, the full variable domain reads DSGVTQTPKHLITATGQRVTLRCSPRSGDLSVYWYQQSLDQGLQFLIQYYNGEERAKGNILERFSAQQFPDLHSELNLSSLELGDSALYFCASSPGGSEAFFGQGTRLTVV.

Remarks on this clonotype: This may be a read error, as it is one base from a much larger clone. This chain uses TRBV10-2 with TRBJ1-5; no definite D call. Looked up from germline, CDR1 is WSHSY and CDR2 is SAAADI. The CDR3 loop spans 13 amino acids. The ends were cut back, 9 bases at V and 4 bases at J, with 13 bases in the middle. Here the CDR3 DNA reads TGCGCCAGTACCAGCGTCGTTAATCAGCCCCAGCATTTT. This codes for CASTSVVNQPQHF.

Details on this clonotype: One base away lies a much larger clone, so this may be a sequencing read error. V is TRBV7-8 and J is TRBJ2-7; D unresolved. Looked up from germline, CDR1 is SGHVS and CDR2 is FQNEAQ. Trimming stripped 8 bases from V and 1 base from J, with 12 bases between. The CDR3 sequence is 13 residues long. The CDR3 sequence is CASRQGRSYEQYF. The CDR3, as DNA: TGTGCCAGCCGCCAAGGACGGTCCTACGAGCAGTACTTC.

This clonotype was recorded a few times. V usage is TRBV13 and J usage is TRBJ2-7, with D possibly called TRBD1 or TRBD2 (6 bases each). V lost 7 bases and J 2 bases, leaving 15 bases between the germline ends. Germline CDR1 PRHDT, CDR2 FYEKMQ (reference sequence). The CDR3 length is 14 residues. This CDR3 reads CASNPGGHTYEQYF. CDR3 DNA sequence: TGTGCCAGCAACCCTGGGGGGCACACCTACGAGCAGTACTTC.

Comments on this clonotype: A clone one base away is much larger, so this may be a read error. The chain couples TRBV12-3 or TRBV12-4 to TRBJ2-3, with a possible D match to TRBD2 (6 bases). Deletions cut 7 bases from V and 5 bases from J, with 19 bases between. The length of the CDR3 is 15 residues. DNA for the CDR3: TGTGCCAGCACCCTGGACTGGGGAGGAGTAGATACGCAGTATTTT. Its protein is CASTLDWGGVDTQYF.

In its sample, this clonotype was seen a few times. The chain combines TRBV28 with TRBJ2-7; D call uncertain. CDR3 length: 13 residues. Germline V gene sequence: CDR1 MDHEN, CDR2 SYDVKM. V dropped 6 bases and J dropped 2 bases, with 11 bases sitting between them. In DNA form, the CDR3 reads TGTGCCAGCAGCCCAGCCCGAACCTACGAGCAGTACTTC. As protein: CASSPARTYEQYF.

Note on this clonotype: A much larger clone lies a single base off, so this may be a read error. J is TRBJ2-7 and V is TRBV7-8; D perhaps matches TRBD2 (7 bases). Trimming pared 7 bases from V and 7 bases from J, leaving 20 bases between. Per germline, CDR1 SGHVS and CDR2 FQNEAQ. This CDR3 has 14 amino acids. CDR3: CASNLGGPLDEQYF. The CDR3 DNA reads TGTGCCAGCAACTTGGGGGGGCCCCTGGATGAGCAGTACTTC. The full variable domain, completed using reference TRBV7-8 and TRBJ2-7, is GAGVSQSPRYKVAKRGQDVALRCDPISGHVSLFWYQQALGQGPEFLTYFQNEAQLDKSGLPSDRFFAERPEGSVSTLKIQRTQQEDSAVYLCASNLGGPLDEQYFGPGTRLTVT.

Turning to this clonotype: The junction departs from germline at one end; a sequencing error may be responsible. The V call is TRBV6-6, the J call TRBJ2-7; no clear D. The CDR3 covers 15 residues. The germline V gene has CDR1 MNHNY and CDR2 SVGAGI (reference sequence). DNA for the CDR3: TGTGCCAGCAGTTTCGATATTCGTTTATCCAACAATTCAGCCTTC. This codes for CASSFDIRLSNNSAF.

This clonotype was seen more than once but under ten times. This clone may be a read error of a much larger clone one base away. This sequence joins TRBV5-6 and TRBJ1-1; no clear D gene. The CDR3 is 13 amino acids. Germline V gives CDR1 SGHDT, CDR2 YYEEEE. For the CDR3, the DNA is TGTGCCAGCAGCTTTGGGCCTCGTCTTGAAGCTTACTTT. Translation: CASSFGPRLEAYF.

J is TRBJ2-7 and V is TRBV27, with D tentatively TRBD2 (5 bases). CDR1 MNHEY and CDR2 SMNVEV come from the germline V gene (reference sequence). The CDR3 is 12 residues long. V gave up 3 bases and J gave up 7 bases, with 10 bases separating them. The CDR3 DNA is TGTGCCAGCAGTTTTAACCAGCGGGAGCAGTACTTC. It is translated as CASSFNQREQYF.

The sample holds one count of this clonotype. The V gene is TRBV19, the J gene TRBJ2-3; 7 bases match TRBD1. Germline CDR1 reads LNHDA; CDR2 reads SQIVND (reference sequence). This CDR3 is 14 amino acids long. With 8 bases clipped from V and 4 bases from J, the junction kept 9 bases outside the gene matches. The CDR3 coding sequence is TGTGCCAGTCACACAGGGGCTTTCGCAGATACGCAGTATTTT. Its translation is CASHTGAFADTQYF.

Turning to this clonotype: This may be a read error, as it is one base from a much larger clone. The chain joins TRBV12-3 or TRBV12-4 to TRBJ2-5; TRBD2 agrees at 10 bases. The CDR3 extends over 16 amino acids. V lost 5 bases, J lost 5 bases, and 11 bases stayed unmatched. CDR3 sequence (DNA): TGTGCCAGCAGTCGAGGACTAGCGGCCTTACATGAGACCCAGTACTTC. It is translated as CASSRGLAALHETQYF.

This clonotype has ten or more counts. In DNA, the CDR3 is TGCAGCGTTCGACCCGTTTTTGGGGATACGCAGTATTTT. This codes for CSVRPVFGDTQYF. V is TRBV29-1 and J is TRBJ2-3; D remains ambiguous. This CDR3 is built from 13 residues. V was cut by 5 bases and J by 6 bases, with 15 bases left in between. Germline CDR1 reads SQVTM; CDR2 reads ANQGSEA.

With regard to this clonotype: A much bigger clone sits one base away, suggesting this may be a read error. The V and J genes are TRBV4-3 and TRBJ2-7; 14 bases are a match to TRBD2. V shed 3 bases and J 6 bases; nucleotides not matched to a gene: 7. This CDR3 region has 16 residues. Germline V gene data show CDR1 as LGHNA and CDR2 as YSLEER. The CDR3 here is CASSHPGTSGSREQYF. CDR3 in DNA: TGCGCCAGCAGCCATCCCGGGACTAGCGGGAGTCGCGAGCAGTACTTC.

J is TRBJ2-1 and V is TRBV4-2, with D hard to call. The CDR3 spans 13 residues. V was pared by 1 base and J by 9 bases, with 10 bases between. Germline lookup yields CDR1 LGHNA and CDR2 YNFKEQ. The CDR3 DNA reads TGTGCCAGCAGCCAAGGTCAACGGTCTGAGCAGTTCTTC. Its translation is CASSQGQRSEQFF.

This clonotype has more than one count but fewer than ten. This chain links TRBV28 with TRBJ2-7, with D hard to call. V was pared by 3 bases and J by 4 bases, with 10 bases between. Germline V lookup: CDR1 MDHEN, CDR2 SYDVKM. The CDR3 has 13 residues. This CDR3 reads CASSFEELYEQYF. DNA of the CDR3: TGTGCCAGCAGTTTCGAGGAACTTTACGAGCAGTACTTC.

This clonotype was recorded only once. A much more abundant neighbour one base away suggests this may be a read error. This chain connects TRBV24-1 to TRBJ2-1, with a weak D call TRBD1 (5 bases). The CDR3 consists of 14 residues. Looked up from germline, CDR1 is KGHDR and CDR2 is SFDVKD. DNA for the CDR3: TGTGCCACCAGTGATTTCGACAGCTACAGTGAGCAGTTCTTC. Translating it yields CATSDFDSYSEQFF.